These T cell receptor beta chains were read from a single sample in a study of cytomegalovirus exposure and HLA in healthy donors. The method was immunoSEQ multiplex PCR; TCRdb's version includes in-frame clones alone and lacks a portion of them. The sample carries 50,000 or so clones, about four fifths recorded once. The sequenced sample consisted of PBMCs. These receptors originate from a woman aged 18-29 years in good health and CMV-seronegative. Each CDR3 is given with its conserved first and last residue. The D gene is left open where the match is weak. A clone size is listed for some rows: how often the clone was seen (once, few, many), or a class if it is expanded.

D,J,V,size,CDR3,DNA
TRBD1,TRBJ2-1,TRBV5-1,-,CASSLGDRGGEQFF,TGCGCCAGCAGCTTGGGGGACAGGGGTGGTGAGCAGTTCTTC
TRBD1,TRBJ2-2,TRBV14,few,CASSHRDRGNTGELFF,TGTGCCAGCAGCCACCGGGACAGGGGTAACACCGGGGAGCTGTTTTTT
TRBD1,TRBJ1-4,TRBV7-6,-,CASSRVTGSWEKLFF,TGTGCCAGCAGCCGAGTGACAGGGTCGTGGGAAAAACTGTTTTTT
TRBD2,TRBJ2-1,TRBV10-1,-,CASSEVGGEYNEQFF,TGCGCCAGCAGTGAAGTTGGGGGGGAGTACAATGAGCAGTTCTTC
-,TRBJ2-4,TRBV10-1,-,CASSESSMYSQYF,TGCGCCAGCAGTGAGTCTAGTATGTACAGTCAGTACTTC
TRBD2,TRBJ2-1,TRBV6-4,few,CASSEGTSNEQFF,TGTGCCAGCAGTGAAGGGACTAGCAATGAGCAGTTCTTC
-,TRBJ2-1,TRBV7-8,-,CASTPSLDGNSYNEQFF,TGTGCCAGCACCCCCAGTCTTGACGGGAACTCCTACAATGAGCAGTTCTTC
-,TRBJ2-7,TRBV19,-,CASSIRGQIYEQYF,TGTGCCAGTAGTATCAGGGGTCAGATCTACGAGCAGTACTTC
-,TRBJ2-5,TRBV7-9,-,CASLRFGEQYF,TGTGCCAGCCTACGATTTGGGGAGCAGTACTTC
TRBD1,TRBJ2-7,TRBV27,once,CASSLGQGRTYEQYF,TGTGCCAGCAGTTTAGGACAGGGGAGAACCTACGAGCAGTACTTC
-,TRBJ1-4,TRBV28,-,CASSLATAPSTNEKLFF,TGTGCCAGCAGTTTAGCCACAGCTCCCTCAACTAATGAAAAACTGTTTTTT
TRBD2,TRBJ2-1,TRBV11-1,-,CASSSERDYEQFF,TGTGCCAGCAGCTCCGAGCGGGACTATGAGCAGTTCTTC
TRBD2,TRBJ2-5,TRBV13,-,CASSYSSGREYQETQYF,TGTGCCAGCAGCTACAGTAGCGGGAGGGAGTACCAAGAGACCCAGTACTTC
-,TRBJ1-1,TRBV28,-,CASSFTGFRGTEAFF,TGTGCCAGCAGTTTTACCGGTTTCCGGGGGACTGAAGCTTTCTTT
TRBD2,TRBJ2-1,TRBV19,-,CASTSTSGVEQFF,TGTGCCAGTACCTCGACTAGCGGGGTAGAGCAGTTCTTC
-,TRBJ1-3,TRBV18,-,CASSPRDSSSGNTIYF,TGTGCCAGCTCACCTCGGGACTCGAGCTCTGGAAACACCATATATTTT
-,TRBJ2-3,TRBV5-5,few,CASSLYTSGGDTQYF,TGTGCCAGCAGCTTGTATACATCCGGGGGAGATACGCAGTATTTT
TRBD1,TRBJ2-5,TRBV27,-,CASSPRGTGAMAQYF,TGTGCCAGCAGTCCCCGCGGGACAGGGGCGATGGCCCAGTACTTC
-,TRBJ1-2,TRBV29-1,-,CSAGIGGNYGYTF,TGCAGCGCCGGAATCGGGGGGAACTATGGCTACACCTTC
TRBD1,TRBJ1-5,TRBV29-1,-,CSVGQGGGPQHF,TGCAGCGTTGGCCAGGGGGGCGGGCCCCAGCATTTT
-,TRBJ2-5,TRBV28,-,CASSLGQSKSEETQYF,TGTGCCAGCAGTTTAGGTCAGTCCAAAAGCGAAGAGACCCAGTACTTC
-,TRBJ2-7,TRBV30,-,CAWSVGSEHEQYF,TGTGCCTGGAGTGTAGGCAGCGAACACGAGCAGTACTTC
TRBD2,TRBJ2-1,TRBV4-1,-,CASSQLGLAVGGNEQFF,TGCGCCAGCAGCCAACTTGGACTAGCAGTCGGGGGCAATGAGCAGTTCTTC
-,TRBJ1-1,TRBV29-1,-,CSVGRATEAFF,TGCAGCGTTGGCAGGGCCACTGAAGCTTTCTTT
-,TRBJ2-1,TRBV7-3,-,CASSLSDSNYNEQFF,TGTGCCAGCAGCTTAAGTGACAGTAATTACAATGAGCAGTTCTTC
TRBD2,TRBJ2-5,TRBV11-2,-,CASSLGGAGAGETQYF,TGTGCCAGCAGCTTAGGAGGCGCGGGAGCCGGGGAGACCCAGTACTTC
TRBD1,TRBJ1-5,TRBV7-9,-,CASSSGQGYSNQPQHF,TGTGCCAGCAGCTCGGGACAGGGATATAGCAATCAGCCCCAGCATTTT
-,TRBJ2-7,TRBV19,once,CASSTLTPYEQYF,TGTGCCAGTAGTACCCTTACCCCCTACGAGCAGTACTTC
-,TRBJ2-6,TRBV5-4,-,CASSLWDTFSGANGLTF,TGTGCCAGCAGCTTGTGGGACACATTCTCTGGGGCCAACGGCCTGACTTTC
-,TRBJ2-4,TRBV6-1,-,CASSTNPGTNSQYF,TGTGCCAGCAGTACTAACCCGGGAACAAACAGTCAGTACTTC
-,TRBJ1-1,TRBV30,-,CAWNAAEYQAFF,TGTGCCTGGAATGCGGCAGAGTACCAAGCTTTCTTT
TRBD1,TRBJ1-4,TRBV7-8,-,CASSLVQGVELFF,TGTGCCAGCAGCTTGGTGCAGGGGGTTGAACTGTTTTTT
-,TRBJ1-4,TRBV4-1,-,CASKDEQANEKLFF,TGCGCCAGCAAGGATGAGCAGGCAAATGAAAAACTGTTTTTT
-,TRBJ1-1,TRBV19,-,CASSTPPGRGAEAFF,TGTGCCAGTAGTACTCCCCCGGGCCGCGGGGCTGAAGCTTTCTTT
TRBD1,TRBJ1-3,TRBV15,-,CATSRDRTGASGNTIYF,TGTGCCACCAGCAGAGACCGAACAGGGGCCTCTGGAAACACCATATATTTT
TRBD2,TRBJ2-1,TRBV19,-,CASSLKGVAGGTEQFF,TGTGCCAGTAGCCTCAAAGGGGTAGCGGGAGGCACTGAGCAGTTCTTC
-,TRBJ2-1,TRBV5-1,-,CASRARSGTYNEQFF,TGCGCCAGCAGAGCCCGGTCGGGGACCTACAATGAGCAGTTCTTC
-,TRBJ2-1,TRBV7-9,-,CASSLGAGNNEQFF,TGTGCCAGCAGCTTAGGGGCCGGGAACAATGAGCAGTTCTTC
TRBD1,TRBJ1-1,TRBV5-1,-,CASSFTFGQGAHTEAFF,TGCGCCAGCAGCTTCACGTTTGGACAGGGGGCCCACACTGAAGCTTTCTTT
-,TRBJ1-1,TRBV27,-,CASSLAGTNTEAFF,TGTGCCAGCAGTTTAGCAGGTACGAACACTGAAGCTTTCTTT
TRBD2,TRBJ2-5,TRBV27,-,CASSFLRGGLRETQYF,TGTGCCAGCAGTTTTTTAAGGGGAGGGCTACGGGAGACCCAGTACTTC